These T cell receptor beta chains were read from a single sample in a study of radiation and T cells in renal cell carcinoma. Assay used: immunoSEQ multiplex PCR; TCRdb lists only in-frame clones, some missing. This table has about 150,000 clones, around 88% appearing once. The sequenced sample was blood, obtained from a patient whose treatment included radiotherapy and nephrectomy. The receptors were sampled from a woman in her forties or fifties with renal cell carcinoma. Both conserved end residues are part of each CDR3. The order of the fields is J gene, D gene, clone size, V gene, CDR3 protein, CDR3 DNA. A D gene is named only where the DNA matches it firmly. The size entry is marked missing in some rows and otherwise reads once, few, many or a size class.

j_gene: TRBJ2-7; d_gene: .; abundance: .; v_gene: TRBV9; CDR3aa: CASSVESRGYEQYF; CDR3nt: TGTGCCAGCAGCGTGGAATCCAGGGGCTACGAGCAGTACTTC
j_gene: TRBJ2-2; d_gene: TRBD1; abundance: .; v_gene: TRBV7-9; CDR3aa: CASSLYRTRTGNTGELFF; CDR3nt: TGTGCCAGCAGCTTATATCGAACACGGACAGGGAACACCGGGGAGCTGTTTTTT
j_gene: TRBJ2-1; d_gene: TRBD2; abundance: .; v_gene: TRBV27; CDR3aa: CASSPYPGLAGEGEQFF; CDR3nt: TGTGCCAGCAGTCCATATCCGGGACTAGCGGGAGAAGGTGAGCAGTTCTTC
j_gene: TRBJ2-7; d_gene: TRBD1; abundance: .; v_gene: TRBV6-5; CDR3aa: CASSQSGQGTRRQYF; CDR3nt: TGTGCCAGCTCCCAGTCGGGACAGGGGACGAGAAGGCAGTACTTC
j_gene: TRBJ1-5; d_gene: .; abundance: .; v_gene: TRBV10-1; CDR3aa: CASSESVAPRWLHF; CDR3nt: TGCGCCAGCAGTGAGTCCGTTGCCCCTCGTTGGTTGCATTTT
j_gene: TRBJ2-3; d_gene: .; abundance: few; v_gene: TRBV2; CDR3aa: CASSVGTTDTQYF; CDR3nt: TGTGCCAGCAGTGTGGGGACCACAGATACGCAGTATTTT
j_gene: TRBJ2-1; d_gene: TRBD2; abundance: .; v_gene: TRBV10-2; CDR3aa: CASRAGLAGGYNEQFF; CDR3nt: TGCGCCAGCAGGGCGGGACTAGCGGGGGGTTACAATGAGCAGTTCTTC
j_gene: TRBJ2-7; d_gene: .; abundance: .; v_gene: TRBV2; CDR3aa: CASSEGRVVSYEQYF; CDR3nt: TGTGCCAGCAGTGAAGGCAGGGTGGTCTCCTACGAGCAGTACTTC
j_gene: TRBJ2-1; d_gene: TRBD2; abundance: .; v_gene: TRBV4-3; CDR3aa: CASSQELAATQGGGEQFF; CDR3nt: TGCGCCAGCAGCCAAGAACTAGCGGCGACCCAAGGCGGTGGTGAGCAGTTCTTC
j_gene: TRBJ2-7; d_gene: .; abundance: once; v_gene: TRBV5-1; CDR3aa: CASSFSDNPIQQYF; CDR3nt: TGCGCCAGCAGCTTCAGCGACAACCCTATACAGCAGTACTTC
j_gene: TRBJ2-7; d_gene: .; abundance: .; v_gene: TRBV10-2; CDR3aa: CASLVSGSHYEQYF; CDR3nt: TGCGCCAGCCTTGTATCGGGTTCGCATTACGAGCAGTACTTC
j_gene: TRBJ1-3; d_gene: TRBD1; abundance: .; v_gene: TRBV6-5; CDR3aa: CASSSDRGNTIYF; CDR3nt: TGTGCCAGCAGTTCGGACAGGGGAAACACCATATATTTT
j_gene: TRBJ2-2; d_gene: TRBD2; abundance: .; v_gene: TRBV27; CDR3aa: CASSSPGLASTGELFF; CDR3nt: TGTGCCAGCAGTTCCCCGGGACTAGCGTCCACCGGGGAGCTGTTTTTT
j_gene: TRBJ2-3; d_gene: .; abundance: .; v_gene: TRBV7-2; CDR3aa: CASSLAHSDTQYF; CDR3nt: TGTGCCAGCAGCTTAGCGCATTCCGATACGCAGTATTTT
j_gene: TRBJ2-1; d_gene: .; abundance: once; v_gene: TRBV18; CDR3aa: CASSPFSSEQFF; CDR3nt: TGTGCCAGCTCACCGTTTTCTAGTGAGCAGTTCTTC
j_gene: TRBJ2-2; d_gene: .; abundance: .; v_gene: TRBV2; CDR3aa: CASSEVPTGELFF; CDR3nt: TGTGCCAGCAGTGAAGTCCCAACCGGGGAGCTGTTTTTT
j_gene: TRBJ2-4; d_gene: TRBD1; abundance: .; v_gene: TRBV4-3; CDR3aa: CASSDRDRGNIQYF; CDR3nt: TGCGCCAGCAGCGACCGGGACAGGGGAAACATTCAGTACTTC
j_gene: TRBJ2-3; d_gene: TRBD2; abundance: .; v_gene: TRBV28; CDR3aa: CASSGGTSGWGDTQYF; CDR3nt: TGTGCCAGCAGTGGCGGGACTAGCGGGTGGGGGGATACGCAGTATTTT
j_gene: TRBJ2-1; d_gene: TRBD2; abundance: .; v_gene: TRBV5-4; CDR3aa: CASSLSGGAGNEQFF; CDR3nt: TGTGCCAGCAGCCTGAGCGGGGGGGCGGGCAATGAGCAGTTCTTC
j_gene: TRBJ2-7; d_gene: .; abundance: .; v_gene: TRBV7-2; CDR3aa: CASSLVGGSAYEQYF; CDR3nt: TGTGCCAGCAGCTTAGTGGGCGGGTCAGCCTACGAGCAGTACTTC
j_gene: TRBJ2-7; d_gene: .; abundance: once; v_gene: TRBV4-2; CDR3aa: CASSRGVSSYEQYF; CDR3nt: TGTGCCAGCAGCCGCGGGGTAAGCTCCTACGAGCAGTACTTC
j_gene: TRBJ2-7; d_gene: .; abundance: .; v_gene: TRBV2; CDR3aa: CASSVRSGSTGEQYF; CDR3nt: TGTGCCAGCAGTGTAAGGAGCGGATCCACTGGGGAGCAGTACTTC
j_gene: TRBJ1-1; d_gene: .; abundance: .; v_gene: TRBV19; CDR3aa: CASSRLNTEAFF; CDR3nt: TGTGCCAGTAGTCGGTTGAACACTGAAGCTTTCTTT
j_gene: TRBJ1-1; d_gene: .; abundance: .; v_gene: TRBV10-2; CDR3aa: CASSEWGVEAFF; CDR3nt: TGCGCCAGCAGTGAGTGGGGGGTTGAAGCTTTCTTT
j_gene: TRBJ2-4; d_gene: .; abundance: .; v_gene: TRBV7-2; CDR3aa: CASSLAGGFKNIQYF; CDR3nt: TGTGCCAGCAGCTTAGCAGGGGGTTTCAAAAACATTCAGTACTTC
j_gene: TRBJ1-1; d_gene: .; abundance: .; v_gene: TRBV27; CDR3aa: CASSLSTQGTEAFF; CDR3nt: TGTGCCAGCAGTTTATCGACCCAGGGGACTGAAGCTTTCTTT
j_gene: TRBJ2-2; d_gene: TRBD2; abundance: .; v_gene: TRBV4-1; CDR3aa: CASSQAWGGRSGELFF; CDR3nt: TGCGCCAGCAGCCAAGCTTGGGGAGGGAGGTCCGGGGAGCTGTTTTTT
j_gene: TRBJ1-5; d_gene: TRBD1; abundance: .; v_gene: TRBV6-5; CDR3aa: CASSSGTGVYQPQHF; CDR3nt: TGTGCCAGCAGTTCCGGGACAGGGGTCTATCAGCCCCAGCATTTT
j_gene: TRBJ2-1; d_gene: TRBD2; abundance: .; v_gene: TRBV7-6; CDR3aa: CASSTSGGPYNEQFF; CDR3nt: TGTGCCAGCAGCACATCGGGGGGACCCTACAATGAGCAGTTCTTC
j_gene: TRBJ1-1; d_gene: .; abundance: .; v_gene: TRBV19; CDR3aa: CASSISQTAEAFF; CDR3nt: TGTGCCAGTAGTATCTCCCAAACCGCTGAAGCTTTCTTT
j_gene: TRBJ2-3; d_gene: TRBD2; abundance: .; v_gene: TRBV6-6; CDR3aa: CASRPLAGVGTDTQYF; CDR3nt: TGTGCCAGCAGGCCCCTTGCGGGAGTCGGGACAGATACGCAGTATTTT
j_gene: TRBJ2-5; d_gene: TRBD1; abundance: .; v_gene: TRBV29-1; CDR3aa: CSVEDLQGGETQYF; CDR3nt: TGCAGCGTTGAAGATCTACAGGGGGGAGAGACCCAGTACTTC
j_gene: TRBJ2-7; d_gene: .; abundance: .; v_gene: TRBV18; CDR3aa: CASSRTGTSKVYEQYF; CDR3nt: TGTGCCAGCTCACGGACCGGGACGTCCAAGGTCTACGAGCAGTACTTC
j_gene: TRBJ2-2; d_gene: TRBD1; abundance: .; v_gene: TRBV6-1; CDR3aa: CASRPGTANTGELFF; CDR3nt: TGTGCCAGCAGACCCGGGACAGCGAACACCGGGGAGCTGTTTTTT
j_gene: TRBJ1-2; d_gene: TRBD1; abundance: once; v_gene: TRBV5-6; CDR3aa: CASSRQGVGVYGYTF; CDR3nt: TGTGCCAGCAGCCGACAGGGGGTTGGGGTCTATGGCTACACCTTC
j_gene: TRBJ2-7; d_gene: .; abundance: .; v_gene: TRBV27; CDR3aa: CASSSVQGSYEQYF; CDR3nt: TGTGCCAGCAGTTCAGTACAGGGCTCCTACGAGCAGTACTTC
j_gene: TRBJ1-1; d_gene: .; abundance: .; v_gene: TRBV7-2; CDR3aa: CASSLGVENTEAFF; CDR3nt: TGTGCCAGCAGCTTAGGAGTGGAGAACACTGAAGCTTTCTTT
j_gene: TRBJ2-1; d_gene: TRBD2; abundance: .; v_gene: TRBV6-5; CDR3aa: CASTSSGGWYNEQFF; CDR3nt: TGTGCCAGCACCTCTAGCGGGGGATGGTACAATGAGCAGTTCTTC
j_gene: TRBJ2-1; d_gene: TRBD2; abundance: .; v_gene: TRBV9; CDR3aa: CASSAPLAGGYNEQFF; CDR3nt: TGTGCCAGCAGCGCGCCACTAGCGGGGGGGTACAATGAGCAGTTCTTC
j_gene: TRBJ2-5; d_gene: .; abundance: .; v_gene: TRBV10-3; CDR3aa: CAISDYRGETQYF; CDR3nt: TGTGCCATCAGTGACTACCGTGGGGAGACCCAGTACTTC
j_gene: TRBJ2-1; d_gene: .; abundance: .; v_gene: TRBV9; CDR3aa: CASSVGRRTTYNEQFF; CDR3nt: TGTGCCAGCAGCGTAGGGAGAAGGACCACCTACAATGAGCAGTTCTTC
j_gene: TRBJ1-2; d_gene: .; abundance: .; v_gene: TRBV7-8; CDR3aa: CASSERASWGPYGYTF; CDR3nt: TGTGCCAGCAGCGAGAGGGCGTCCTGGGGACCCTATGGCTACACCTTC
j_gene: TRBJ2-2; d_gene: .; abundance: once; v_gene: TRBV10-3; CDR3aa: CASRPQVTGELFF; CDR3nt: TGTGCCAGCCGCCCGCAGGTCACCGGGGAGCTGTTTTTT
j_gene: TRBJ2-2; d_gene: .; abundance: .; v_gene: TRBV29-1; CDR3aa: CSVGARAGELFF; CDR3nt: TGCAGCGTTGGGGCTCGGGCCGGGGAGCTGTTTTTT
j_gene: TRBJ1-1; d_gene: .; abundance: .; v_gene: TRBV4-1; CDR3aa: CASSHGTDNTEAFF; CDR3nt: TGCGCCAGCAGCCACGGGACCGATAACACTGAAGCTTTCTTT
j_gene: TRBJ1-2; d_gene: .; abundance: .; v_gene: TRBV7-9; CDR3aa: CASSQSGYGYTF; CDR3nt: TGTGCCAGCAGTCAGAGTGGATATGGCTACACCTTC
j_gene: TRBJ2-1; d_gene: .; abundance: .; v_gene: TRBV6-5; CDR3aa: CASSYTAYNEQFF; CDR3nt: TGTGCCAGCAGTTACACGGCCTACAATGAGCAGTTCTTC
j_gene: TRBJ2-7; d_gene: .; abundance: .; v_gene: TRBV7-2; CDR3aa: CASSSAGPLGEQYF; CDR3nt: TGTGCCAGCAGCTCTGCAGGTCCTCTGGGAGAGCAGTACTTC
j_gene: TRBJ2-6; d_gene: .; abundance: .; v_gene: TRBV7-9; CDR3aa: CASSLRGYGANVLTF; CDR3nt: TGTGCCAGCAGCTTACGGGGTTACGGGGCCAACGTCCTGACTTTC
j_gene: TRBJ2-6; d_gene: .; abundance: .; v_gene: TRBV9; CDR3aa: CASSRIPDSGANVLTF; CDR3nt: TGTGCCAGCAGCCGAATCCCTGACTCTGGGGCCAACGTCCTGACTTTC
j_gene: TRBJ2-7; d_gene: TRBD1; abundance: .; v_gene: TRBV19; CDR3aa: CASSSQGADPSYEQYF; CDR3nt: TGTGCCAGTAGTTCACAGGGGGCGGACCCCTCCTACGAGCAGTACTTC
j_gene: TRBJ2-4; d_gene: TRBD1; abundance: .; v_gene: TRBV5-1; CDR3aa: CASSSPGQQNIQYF; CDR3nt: TGCGCCAGCAGCTCCCCGGGACAGCAAAACATTCAGTACTTC
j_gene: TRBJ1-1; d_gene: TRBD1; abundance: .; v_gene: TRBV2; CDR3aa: CASSEQGAGAEAFF; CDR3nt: TGTGCCAGCAGTGAACAGGGGGCGGGCGCTGAAGCTTTCTTT
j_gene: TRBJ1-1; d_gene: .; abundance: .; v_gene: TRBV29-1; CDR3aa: CSVETGEAFF; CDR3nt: TGCAGCGTTGAAACAGGCGAAGCTTTCTTT
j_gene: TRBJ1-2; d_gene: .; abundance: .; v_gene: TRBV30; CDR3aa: CAWSVRLQGRYTF; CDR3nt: TGTGCCTGGAGTGTACGATTGCAGGGGCGGTACACCTTC
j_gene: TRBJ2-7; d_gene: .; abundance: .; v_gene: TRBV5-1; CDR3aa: CASSLDEGAYEQYF; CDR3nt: TGCGCCAGCAGCTTGGACGAAGGCGCCTACGAGCAGTACTTC
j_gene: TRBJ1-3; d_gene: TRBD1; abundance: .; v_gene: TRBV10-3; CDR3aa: CAIRQGAGNTIYF; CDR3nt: TGTGCCATCAGGCAGGGGGCTGGAAACACCATATATTTT
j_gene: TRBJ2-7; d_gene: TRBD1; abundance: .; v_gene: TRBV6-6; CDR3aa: CASSSTGFLDEQYF; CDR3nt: TGTGCCAGCAGTTCGACAGGGTTTCTGGACGAGCAGTACTTC
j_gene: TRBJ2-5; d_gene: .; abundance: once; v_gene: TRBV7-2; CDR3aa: CASSRSQETQYF; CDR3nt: TGTGCCAGCAGCCGAAGCCAAGAGACCCAGTACTTC
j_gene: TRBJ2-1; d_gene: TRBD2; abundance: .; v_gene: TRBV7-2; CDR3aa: CASSLTSGLAGGRYNEQFF; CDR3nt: TGTGCCAGCAGCTTAACCTCCGGACTAGCGGGAGGGCGGTACAATGAGCAGTTCTTC